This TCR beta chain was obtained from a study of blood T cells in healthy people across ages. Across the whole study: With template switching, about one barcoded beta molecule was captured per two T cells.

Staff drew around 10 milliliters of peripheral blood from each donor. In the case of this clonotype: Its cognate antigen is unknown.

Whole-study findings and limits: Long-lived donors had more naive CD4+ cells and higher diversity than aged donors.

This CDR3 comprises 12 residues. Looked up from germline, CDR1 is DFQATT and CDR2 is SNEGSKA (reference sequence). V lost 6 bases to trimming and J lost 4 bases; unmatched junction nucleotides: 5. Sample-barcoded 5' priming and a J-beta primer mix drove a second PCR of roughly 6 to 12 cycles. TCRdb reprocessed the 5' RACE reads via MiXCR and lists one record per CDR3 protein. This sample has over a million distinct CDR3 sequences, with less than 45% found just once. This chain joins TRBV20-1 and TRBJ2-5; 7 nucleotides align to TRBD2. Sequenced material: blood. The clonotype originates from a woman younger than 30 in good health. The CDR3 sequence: CSAGRGVETQYF. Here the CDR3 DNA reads TGCAGTGCGGGCCGGGGGGTAGAGACCCAGTACTTC.